The 30 T cell receptor beta chains listed next were all sequenced from one sample in a study of T-cell memory formation after mild COVID-19. TCRdb analysed the 5' RACE reads with MiXCR anew, one entry per CDR3 protein. In the table there are around 320,000 distinct CDR3 sequences, approximately 19% of which are singletons. Sample: PBMCs or a T cell subset sorted from them (not recorded which). The receptors come from a man between 18 and 29 years old who had mild COVID-19 (a few samples of this study predate the infection). Cell type and time point are not known.

The rearrangement uses TRBV20-1 and TRBJ1-1, with D unclear. Germline V lookup: CDR1 DFQATT, CDR2 SNEGSKA (reference sequence). V was clipped by 1 base and J by 1 base, with 10 bases between them. The CDR3 is 14 residues long. CDR3 nucleotides: TGCAGTGCTAGAGCCCCGGGAGAGAACACTGAAGCTTTCTTT. Its protein is CSARAPGENTEAFF.

The genes are TRBV28 and TRBJ2-7; TRBD2 aligns across 14 bases. This CDR3 region has 13 residues. The V gene's germline CDR1 is MDHEN and CDR2 SYDVKM. The CDR3 region is CASSLRTSGGFFV. The CDR3 bases are TGTGCCAGCAGTCTGAGGACTAGCGGGGGGTTTTTCGTC.

The chain carries TRBV29-1 and TRBJ2-7; D is possibly TRBD1 (5 bases). The germline CDR1 and CDR2 sequences are SQVTM and ANQGSEA. V lost 5 bases and J lost 5, with 10 bases in between. The CDR3 sequence is 11 residues long. The CDR3 reads CSVQLTDEQYF. The CDR3, as DNA: TGCAGCGTTCAGCTGACAGACGAGCAGTACTTC.

This chain joins TRBV11-3 and TRBJ2-2; 7 nucleotides agree with TRBD2. V gave up 1 base and J gave up 3 bases; unmatched junction bases: 2. Per the germline V gene, CDR1 is SGHNT and CDR2 is YENEEA. CDR3 length equals 15 residues. Here the CDR3 DNA reads TGTGCCAGCAGCTTAGTGCTAGCGGACACCGGGGAGCTGTTTTTT. Protein sequence: CASSLVLADTGELFF.

A few counts support this clonotype. CDR3 coding DNA: TGTGCCAGCAGCCAAGGTGCTAGCGGGGGGAGGTCGTGGAATGAGCAGTTCTTC. Its translation: CASSQGASGGRSWNEQFF. This chain connects TRBV7-9 to TRBJ2-1, with 11 bases lining up with TRBD2. Trimming took 5 bases from V and 7 from J; bases not matched to a gene: 16. This CDR3 has 18 residues. The germline CDR1 and CDR2 sequences are SEHNR and FQNEAQ (reference sequence).

In its sample, this clonotype was seen a few times. This rearrangement joins TRBV12-3 or TRBV12-4 to TRBJ1-1; perhaps TRBD1 as D (6 bases). The CDR3 runs 15 residues. Trimming took 6 bases from V and 0 from J, leaving 14 bases between them. This CDR3 is CASSPGVSMNTEAFF. For the CDR3, the DNA is TGTGCCAGCAGCCCAGGGGTATCCATGAACACTGAAGCTTTCTTT.

V usage is TRBV5-1 and J usage is TRBJ2-7; D uncertain. This CDR3 is 14 amino acids long. Between the trimmed V and J ends, which lost 5 bases and 1 base, there was a span of 13 bases. CDR1 is SGHRS, CDR2 YFSETQ, per germline. The CDR3 DNA is TGCGCCAGCAGAATGGCCCCAGGATCCTACGAGCAGTACTTC. Its protein is CASRMAPGSYEQYF. Looking up the rest from reference TRBV5-1 and TRBJ2-7 gives the full variable domain: KAGVTQTPRYLIKTRGQQVTLSCSPISGHRSVSWYQQTPGQGLQFLFEYFSETQRNKGNFPGRFSGRQFSNSRSEMNVSTLELGDSALYLCASRMAPGSYEQYFGPGTRLTVT.

This clonotype appeared a single time. At one boundary the junction diverges from the germline segment, which might be a read error. The rearrangement links TRBV15 to TRBJ2-1; 7 bases fit TRBD1. The length of the CDR3 is 13 residues. The germline CDR1 and CDR2 sequences are LNHNV and YYDKDF (reference sequence). CDR3 coding DNA: TGTGCCACCAGAAGAGGGGGCGGCGGTGAGCAGTTCTTC. This codes for CATRRGGGGEQFF.

The J gene is TRBJ1-3, the V gene TRBV6-5; 8 nucleotides agree with TRBD1. This CDR3 contains 14 residues. V was pared by 2 bases and J by 8 bases, with 5 bases of the junction left unmatched. Germline assignment: CDR1 MNHEY and CDR2 SVGAGI. The CDR3 DNA reads TGTGCCAGCAGTTACGGACAGGGAGGAGACACCATATATTTT. Translation gives CASSYGQGGDTIYF.

In this sample, this clonotype turned up a few times. The chain links TRBV20-1 to TRBJ2-5, with 7 bases matching TRBD2. The J segment lost 3 bases and the V segment lost 0 bases, leaving 4 bases of the junction unmatched. The CDR3 sequence is 14 residues long. Germline lookup yields CDR1 DFQATT and CDR2 SNEGSKA (reference sequence). The DNA of the CDR3 is TGCAGTGCTAGAGACCTAGCGGCCGAAGAGACCCAGTACTTC. It encodes CSARDLAAEETQYF.

This clonotype was counted a few times. The chain uses TRBV28 and TRBJ2-1; tentatively, D is TRBD1 (5 bases). Trimming removed 1 base from V and 7 bases from J, with 5 bases in between. Germline CDR1 reads MDHEN; CDR2 reads SYDVKM. The CDR3 covers 12 residues. In DNA, the CDR3 is TGTGCCAGCAGTTTATACAGGAATGAGCAGTTCTTC. Protein sequence: CASSLYRNEQFF.

The V gene is TRBV5-4, the J gene TRBJ1-2; TRBD1 is a possible D gene (5 bases). Germline lookup yields CDR1 SGHNT and CDR2 YYREEE (reference sequence). The CDR3 covers 14 residues. V gave up 5 bases and J gave up 3 bases, with 14 bases separating them. The CDR3 sequence: CASRSLGTDYGYTF. The CDR3 DNA follows: TGTGCCAGCAGATCCCTCGGGACCGACTATGGCTACACCTTC.

The chain uses TRBV5-1 and TRBJ1-1, with D possibly TRBD1 on 5 matching bases. The length of the CDR3 is 15 residues. V lost 0 bases to trimming and J lost 0 bases, with 9 bases between them. Germline V CDR1 and CDR2: SGHRS, YFSETQ. The CDR3 spells CASSLGQPLNTEAFF. The CDR3 DNA reads as TGCGCCAGCAGCTTGGGACAGCCACTGAACACTGAAGCTTTCTTT.

This chain links TRBV5-1 with TRBJ2-1; 15 bases fit TRBD2. This CDR3 comprises 17 residues. The germline gives CDR1 SGHRS, CDR2 YFSETQ. V was clipped by 3 bases and J by 4 bases; unmatched bases: 5. Written as DNA, the CDR3 is TGCGCCAGCAGCTGGGGGACTAGCGGGGGGTCTTACAATGAGCAGTTCTTC. Translating gives CASSWGTSGGSYNEQFF.

This clonotype was observed a handful of times. J is TRBJ2-4 and V is TRBV27, with D unresolved. The V gene's germline CDR1 is MNHEY and CDR2 SMNVEV (reference sequence). V was shortened by 5 bases and J by 8 bases, with 13 bases between the two germline ends. The CDR3 sequence is 13 residues long. CDR3 residues: CASSPPSWDIQYF. CDR3 DNA sequence: TGTGCCAGCAGTCCACCCTCATGGGACATTCAGTACTTC.

This clonotype was picked up a small number of times. This chain uses TRBV12-3 or TRBV12-4 with TRBJ2-7; 8 bases align to TRBD2. The J segment lost 3 bases and the V segment lost 8 bases, leaving 9 bases of the junction unmatched. The CDR3 has 14 residues. CDR3 nucleotides: TGTGCCAGCTCCCTCGGACTAGCAAACTACGAGCAGTACTTC. Its translation is CASSLGLANYEQYF.

This clonotype was observed a few times. The chain recombines TRBV14 with TRBJ2-1; unclear D gene. CDR3 length: 12 amino acids. Per germline, CDR1 SGHDN and CDR2 FVKESK. The V gene lost 4 bases and the J gene lost 9 bases, with 10 bases spanning the gap. In DNA, the CDR3 is TGTGCCAGCAGCCCTTGGTTAGGTGAGCAGTTCTTC. Residues: CASSPWLGEQFF. Full variable domain (missing parts from reference TRBV14 and TRBJ2-1): EAGVTQFPSHSVIEKGQTVTLRCDPISGHDNLYWYRRVMGKEIKFLLHFVKESKQDESGMPNNRFLAERTGGTYSTLKVQPAELEDSGVYFCASSPWLGEQFFGPGTRLTVL.

V and J are TRBV6-5 and TRBJ2-3, with D uncertain. The ends were cut back, 0 bases at V and 2 bases at J, with 6 bases in the middle. The CDR3 totals 14 residues. Germline CDR1 is MNHEY and CDR2 is SVGAGI. For the CDR3, the DNA is TGTGCCAGCAGTTACTCGATGTCCACAGATACGCAGTATTTT. It codes for CASSYSMSTDTQYF.

This chain uses TRBV7-9 with TRBJ2-7, with TRBD2 as a possible D gene (6 bases). V lost 2 bases to trimming and J lost 6 bases, with 11 bases between them. Germline V gives CDR1 SEHNR, CDR2 FQNEAQ (reference sequence). This CDR3 region has 13 residues. The DNA for the CDR3 is TGTGCCAGCAGCTTATTGGGGGGAGCCGAGCAGTACGTC. Its protein product is CASSLLGGAEQYV.

V gene TRBV5-1 combines with J gene TRBJ2-5; D possibly corresponds to TRBD1 (6 bases). This CDR3 is built from 17 residues. Germline values: CDR1 SGHRS, CDR2 YFSETQ. V lost 4 bases and J 3 bases, leaving 22 bases between the germline ends. In nucleotides, the CDR3 is TGCGCCAGCAGCGGAAGGACAGAGGGAGACGAAGAAGAGACCCAGTACTTC. Translated: CASSGRTEGDEEETQYF.

V is TRBV7-9 and J is TRBJ2-5; D gene uncertain. Trimming shortened V by 0 bases and J by 3 bases, and 5 bases separated the two germline ends. Germline V gives CDR1 SEHNR, CDR2 FQNEAQ (reference sequence). The length of the CDR3 is 13 residues. CDR3 DNA sequence: TGTGCCAGCAGCTTAGCGGTGAAAGAGACCCAGTACTTC. The encoded protein is CASSLAVKETQYF.

The DNA for the CDR3 is TGTGCCAGCAGGAGACAGGGGCCGCCTGAGCAGTTCTTC. Its translation: CASRRQGPPEQFF. This rearrangement joins TRBV6-2 or TRBV6-3 to TRBJ2-1; 8 nucleotides agree with TRBD1. The CDR3 has 13 residues. Per the germline V gene, CDR1 is MNHEY and CDR2 is SVGEGT. Trimming removed 6 bases from V and 9 bases from J; junction bases left unmatched: 7.

This clonotype has a handful of counts. At one boundary the junction diverges from the germline segment, which might be a read error. V is TRBV5-1 and J is TRBJ2-7; tentative D call: TRBD1 (5 bases). The CDR3 totals 14 residues. Germline CDR1 SGHRS, CDR2 YFSETQ. In DNA, the CDR3 is TGCGCCAGCAGCCCCAGGACGGACAACTACGAGCAGAACTTC. This translates into CASSPRTDNYEQNF.

J is TRBJ1-6 and V is TRBV12-3 or TRBV12-4; TRBD1 matches 7 bases. The length of the CDR3 is 14 residues. Losses at the gene ends were 3 bases for V and 9 bases for J; bases not matched to a gene: 5. The DNA of the CDR3 is TGTGCCAGCAGTTTCGGACAGGTTACTTCACCCCTCCACTTT. Translation gives CASSFGQVTSPLHF.

V and J are TRBV7-2 and TRBJ2-3; the D gene is possibly TRBD2 (5 bases). Deletions cut 2 bases from V and 4 bases from J, with 10 bases between. The CDR3 has 14 amino acids. Germline CDR1 is SGHTA and CDR2 is FQGNSA. In DNA form, the CDR3 reads TGTGCCAGCAGCTTAAGGAGGTCGCCAGATACGCAGTATTTT. Translating gives CASSLRRSPDTQYF.

The chain uses TRBV20-1 and TRBJ1-4; D remains unclear. The CDR3 is made up of 12 amino acids. Trimming left V 3 bases short and J 8 bases short, with 10 bases between. Per germline, CDR1 DFQATT and CDR2 SNEGSKA (reference sequence). CDR3 coding DNA: TGCAGTGCTAGCCCGGAAGGAGAAAAACTGTTTTTT. It yields the protein CSASPEGEKLFF.

In its sample, this clonotype was seen a few times. The chain links TRBV7-2 to TRBJ2-3; D is tentatively TRBD1 or TRBD2 (5 bases each). V lost 8 bases to trimming and J lost 1 base, with 10 bases between them. The CDR3 totals 13 residues. Germline values: CDR1 SGHTA, CDR2 FQGNSA. The CDR3: CASEGRGTDTQYF. The CDR3 DNA follows: TGTGCCAGCGAGGGGCGCGGCACAGATACGCAGTATTTT.

The table lists this clonotype with a few counts. The chain employs TRBV12-3 or TRBV12-4 and TRBJ1-5; possible D gene TRBD1, 6 bases. With 3 bases removed from V and 5 bases from J, the gap between germline ends came to 11 bases. The length of the CDR3 is 14 residues. The CDR3 DNA is TGTGCCAGCAGTTTTACAGGGCAACATCAGCCCCAGCATTTT. Protein: CASSFTGQHQPQHF.

J is TRBJ2-1 and V is TRBV4-1; D gene unclear. V was trimmed by 1 base and J by 0 bases, leaving 16 bases between them. In germline, CDR1 is MGHRA, CDR2 YSYEKL. This CDR3 region has 18 residues. CDR3 residues: CASSQGGGALGSYNEQFF. In nucleotides, the CDR3 is TGCGCCAGCAGCCAAGGGGGTGGAGCGCTGGGCTCCTACAATGAGCAGTTCTTC.

The CDR3 sequence is CASSPLQGSLHF. As DNA, the CDR3 is TGTGCCAGCAGCCCCTTACAGGGATCCCTCCACTTT. The chain is built from TRBV12-3 or TRBV12-4 and TRBJ1-6; D perhaps matches TRBD1 (6 bases). The CDR3 is made up of 12 amino acids. The V and J ends lost 6 bases and 14 bases respectively, with 14 bases between them.